The source of this T cell receptor (beta chain) is a study of radiation and T cells in renal cell carcinoma. Time point reported: baseline pretreatment blood. Noted treatment: 15 Gy SBRT to primary tumor, nephrectomy 4 weeks later. The protocol was immunoSEQ multiplex PCR, while the TCRdb copy is restricted to in-frame clones and leaves out a portion. The sample consists of approximately 140,000 clones, approximately 87% of them appearing once. Germline CDR1 reads LGHNA; CDR2 reads YNFKEQ. This CDR3 has 16 amino acids. V lost 6 bases and J lost 6; bases outside the gene matches: 13. The chain joins TRBV4-2 to TRBJ2-3, with 9 bases fitting TRBD2. The sequencing used blood, collected from a patient whose treatment included radiotherapy and nephrectomy. The origin of this receptor is a woman aged 45-65 years with renal cell carcinoma. CDR3 nucleotide sequence: TGTGCCAGCAGACTTTTTGGGACTAGCCCCTATGATACGCAGTATTTT. This sequence encodes CASRLFGTSPYDTQYF.